This T cell receptor beta chain was retrieved from a study of blood T cells in healthy people across ages. For the second PCR, which ran for roughly 6 to 12 cycles, a sample-barcoded 5' primer and a J-beta primer mix were used. Every cDNA was tagged by a template-switch adaptor with 12 random nucleotides. TCRdb ran MiXCR on the 5' RACE reads and lists one entry per CDR3 protein. The repertoire holds 780,000 or so distinct CDR3 sequences, with more than 20% as singletons. With V trimmed by 6 bases and J by 1 base, 8 bases remained unmatched. CDR3 length: 14 residues. Germline V gives CDR1 DFQATT, CDR2 SNEGSKA (reference sequence). Study-wide points: Roughly linearly, TCR beta diversity per million T cells fell as age increased.

Regarding this clonotype: The antigen remains undetermined.

These data also formed part of another study, on T cells of mothers and their children. Per that study: Per child, 2.5 million to 3.5 million TCR beta CDR3 reads were obtained, against over 9.5 million per mother.

The receptor was isolated from a boy aged 10-17 years in good health. The chain couples TRBV20-1 to TRBJ1-1; 7 bases align to TRBD1. The material sequenced was blood. This chain's CDR3 is CSADETGSNTEAFF. The CDR3 nucleotides are TGCAGTGCCGATGAGACAGGGTCGAACACTGAAGCTTTCTTT.